This entry features one T cell receptor beta chain sequence. This clonotype was observed many times. Its antigen remains undetermined. Base qualities are missing; no much larger clone stands one base away. In the ophthalmopathy patients, disease was moderately to severely active, with a Clinical Activity Score of 3 or more, a NOSPECS grade of 4 or more, and a duration of less than 3 months. Exclusion was applied to patients with uncontrolled infections, other autoimmune diseases, pregnancy or lactation. Diagnoses relied on clinical symptoms, serum thyroxine and TRAb, thyroid ultrasound and orbital computed tomography. Ficoll-Paque density gradient centrifugation was used to isolate PBMCs from around 10 ml of fresh peripheral blood. Trizol reagent was used to extract total RNA, and RNA quality was then checked on an Agilent 2100 Bioanalyzer. TCR beta CDR3 regions were amplified from RNA transcripts. For the first round of RT-PCR on the TCR CDR3, the HTBI primer set was used together with the Qiagen OneStep RT-PCR kit. A second multiplex PCR round built the libraries, followed by size selection and purification. The libraries were sequenced on an Illumina HiSeq2000 using paired-end 100 bp reads. Per the authors' processing: SOAPnuke was used to process the raw data, with reads discarded if the reads contained adapters or uncalled bases, had a mean Phred below 15, or lacked an exact constant-primer or identifier match. COPE v1.2.5 was used to merge high-quality paired reads, and clonotypes were defined as unique nucleotide sequences. Clonotypes were aligned to IMGT TRBV, TRBD and TRBJ reference segments using MiTCR v1.1. The analysis was restricted to V-J combinations with a frequency above 0.0001, which together covered 99% to 99.2% of the repertoires. The TCS score was defined as the ratio of F50 (clonal expansion) to E x V (chaos), calculated using BLOSUM62-based TCRdist between CDR3 peptides within each V-J. Welch's t-statistics and random forest reduced 500 to 650 V-J features to 13, which were used in a naive Bayes classifier (R e1071). TCRdb handled the public reads itself, with Q25 trimming in fastp and clone calling in MiXCR, and kept productive beta chains. Every distinct CDR3 protein forms one entry, paired with its most common genes and DNA. The V and J calls shown here were made by TCRdb, not taken from the authors' results. In this sample the table shows around 520,000 distinct CDR3 sequences, approximately 25% of which occur a single time. Roughly 12% of the sample goes to the ten largest clones.

Deletion took 3 bases off V and 4 bases off J, with a span of 9 bases between the germline ends. Per the germline V gene (reference sequence), LNHDA is the CDR1 and SQIVND is the CDR2. CDR3 length: 13 amino acids, cysteine to phenylalanine. Only the CDR3 part of the read is kept: 39 bases, read in frame from the first base. These data originate in a study of T cells in Graves' hyperthyroidism and ophthalmopathy (dated by TCRdb to between 2018 and 2021). Regarding the research as a whole: Peripheral blood was collected at initial diagnosis, before any treatment. The 100 or so discovery patients were randomly divided into training and test sets at a 7:3 ratio. Prospective prediction of ophthalmopathy was tested in an independent validation cohort of approximately 19 hyperthyroidism patients and 17 patients who later progressed to ophthalmopathy. In more than 5 Graves' hyperthyroidism patients, the study also compared T-cell repertoires from thyroid tissue with T-cell repertoires from blood. Once sampling was done, hyperthyroidism patients were given methimazole at a starting dose of 30 mg daily, whereas ophthalmopathy patients were given high-dose intravenous methylprednisolone. To identify TCR V-J signatures that set the groups apart, the researchers used a discovery cohort of more than 95 patients, made up of roughly 45 with Graves' ophthalmopathy and approximately 57 with stable Graves' hyperthyroidism. According to the paper, TCR Vbeta CDR3 sequencing was carried out on 120 to 150 peripheral blood samples, which came from more than 40 ophthalmopathy, approximately 78 hyperthyroidism and some 17 progressor patients.

Findings and caveats that apply to the study as a whole: No statistical method was used to set the sample size in advance, and investigators knew the group allocation. Most expanded thyroid clonotypes (frequency above 0.001) were also found in blood, which suggests that blood repertoires may mirror thyroid immune responses. A 13 V-J signature model separated ophthalmopathy from stable hyperthyroidism, with about 88% sensitivity and roughly 81% specificity in cross-validation and 80%/75% in testing. In validation, the model predicted progression to ophthalmopathy a median of around 6.5 months before onset, with approximately 71% sensitivity and around 76% specificity.

The chain joins TRBV19 to TRBJ1-1, and the D gene may be TRBD1, 5 bases matching. This clonotype was sampled from a woman aged 25 to 39 with Graves' ophthalmopathy. The sample was blood. Here is the DNA: TGTGCCAGTAGTATCTCAGGGTTCACTGAAGCTTTCTTT. It encodes CASSISGFTEAFF. With the rest looked up from the reference TRBV19 and TRBJ1-1 genes rather than sequenced, the full variable domain is DGGITQSPKYLFRKEGQNVTLSCEQNLNHDAMYWYRQDPGQGLRLIYYSQIVNDFQKGDIAEGYSVSREKKESFPLTVTSAQKNPTAFYLCASSISGFTEAFFGQGTRLTVV.